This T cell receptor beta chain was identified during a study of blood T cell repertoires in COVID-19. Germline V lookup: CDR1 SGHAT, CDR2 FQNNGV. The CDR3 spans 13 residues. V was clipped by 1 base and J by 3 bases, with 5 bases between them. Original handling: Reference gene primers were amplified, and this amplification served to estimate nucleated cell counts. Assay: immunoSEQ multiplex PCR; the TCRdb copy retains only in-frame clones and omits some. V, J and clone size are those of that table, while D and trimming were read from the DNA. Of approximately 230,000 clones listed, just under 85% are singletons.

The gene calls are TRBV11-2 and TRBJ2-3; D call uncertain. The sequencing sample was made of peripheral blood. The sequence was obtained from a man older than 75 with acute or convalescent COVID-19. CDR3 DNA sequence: TGTGCCAGCAGCTTAGTCCATACAGATACGCAGTATTTT. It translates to CASSLVHTDTQYF.